Following are 32 T cell receptor beta chains from one sample sequenced in a study of Graves' ophthalmopathy and Graves' hyperthyroidism. From RNA, the CDR3 regions of TCR beta chains were amplified and sequenced. The first-round RT-PCR employed HTBI primers together with the Qiagen OneStep RT-PCR kit. A multiplex PCR was then performed as the second round. MiXCR, run by TCRdb on the multiplex PCR reads, gives a single entry per CDR3 protein. Of some 200,000 distinct CDR3 sequences in the sample, less than 30% were seen once. Specimen: peripheral blood. Receptors originate from a man between 50 and 59 years old with Graves' ophthalmopathy.

There are many counts of this clonotype. This clone may be a read error of a much larger clone one base away. In this CDR3 the conserved last residue, phenylalanine or tryptophan, is missing, so a read error is likely. The V and J genes are TRBV12-5 and TRBJ1-1, with no clear D. CDR3 length: 13 residues. Looked up from germline, CDR1 is LGHNT and CDR2 is FRNRAP. V lost 5 bases and J lost 1, with 8 bases in between. In nucleotides, the CDR3 is TGTGCTAGTGGTCTCGGTTCGAACACTGAAGCTTTCCTT. Its translation: CASGLGSNTEAFL.

This sequence joins TRBV24-1 and TRBJ2-5, with D tentatively TRBD1 (5 bases). Per the germline V gene, CDR1 is KGHDR and CDR2 is SFDVKD. The V gene lost 4 bases and the J gene lost 5 bases, with 13 bases spanning the gap. This CDR3 is 14 amino acids long. CDR3 loop: CATSEPGLWETQYF. The CDR3 DNA is TGTGCCACCAGTGAGCCAGGGTTATGGGAGACCCAGTACTTC.

This clonotype was recorded many times. The chain employs TRBV20-1 and TRBJ1-5, with D possibly TRBD1 on 5 matching bases. Germline V gene data show CDR1 as DFQATT and CDR2 as SNEGSKA (reference sequence). V was pared by 6 bases and J by 4 bases, with 10 bases between. The CDR3 runs 12 residues. In DNA form, the CDR3 reads TGCAGTGCGGGACCCAGGAATCAGCCCCAGCATTTT. This sequence encodes CSAGPRNQPQHF.

This clonotype has at least ten counts. The chain is built from TRBV5-1 and TRBJ2-2, with D possibly matching TRBD1 (6 bases). Trimming pared 4 bases from V and 1 base from J, leaving 14 bases between. The CDR3 is 16 residues long. The germline V gene has CDR1 SGHRS and CDR2 YFSETQ. CDR3 amino acids: CASSAGTGMNTGELFF. As DNA, the CDR3 is TGCGCCAGCAGCGCCGGTACAGGGATGAACACCGGGGAGCTGTTTTTT.

The rearrangement links TRBV12-3 or TRBV12-4 to TRBJ2-5; perhaps TRBD2 as D (6 bases). The CDR3 consists of 17 residues. The V gene lost 5 bases and the J gene lost 4 bases, with 23 bases spanning the gap. This chain's CDR3 is CASSEAIGLATRETQYF. The CDR3 region has the DNA TGTGCCAGCAGTGAAGCGATCGGGCTAGCGACCCGAGAGACCCAGTACTTC.

This clonotype has at least ten counts. The chain combines TRBV28 with TRBJ2-7, with TRBD2 as a possible D gene (6 bases). Trimming shortened V by 3 bases and J by 5 bases, and 14 bases separated the two germline ends. CDR1 and CDR2 from the germline V gene are MDHEN and SYDVKM. This CDR3 has 14 residues. CDR3 bases: TGTGCCAGCAGTTTGGGGGACGGGGGTAACGAGCAGTACTTC. Protein product: CASSLGDGGNEQYF.

The rearrangement joins TRBV20-1 to TRBJ2-4, with D perhaps assigned TRBD1 or TRBD2 (5 bases each). CDR3 length equals 15 residues. Germline-derived CDR1 and CDR2 are DFQATT and SNEGSKA (reference sequence). V lost 0 bases and J lost 7, with 16 bases in between. The DNA for the CDR3 is TGCAGTGCTAGAGATCCGGGGCGGTTGGGGAACATTCAGTACTTC. It is translated as CSARDPGRLGNIQYF.

In this sample, this clonotype turned up many times. The chain carries TRBV27 and TRBJ2-7, with 10 nucleotides matching TRBD1. The CDR3 sequence is 18 residues long. The V segment lost 6 bases and the J segment 3 bases; nucleotides outside the gene matches: 17. CDR1 and CDR2 from the germline V gene are MNHEY and SMNVEV (reference sequence). The CDR3 loop reads CASSPGTGALKWGYEQYF. CDR3 nucleotides: TGTGCCAGCAGCCCCGGGACAGGGGCTCTGAAGTGGGGCTACGAGCAGTACTTC.

This clonotype was recorded at least ten times. The rearrangement links TRBV6-5 to TRBJ2-5; 9 bases agree with TRBD2. V was pared by 4 bases and J by 5 bases, with 17 bases of the junction left unmatched. This CDR3 has 18 residues. Looked up from germline, CDR1 is MNHEY and CDR2 is SVGAGI. CDR3 loop: CASSSDPPGLARWETQYF. CDR3 DNA sequence: TGTGCCAGCAGTTCCGACCCCCCGGGACTAGCCAGATGGGAGACCCAGTACTTC.

This clonotype appeared many times. The genes are TRBV29-1 and TRBJ2-7; 9 bases are a match to TRBD1. This CDR3 has 13 amino acids. CDR1 and CDR2 (germline): SQVTM, ANQGSEA. Losses at the gene ends were 6 bases for V and 3 bases for J; bases not matched to a gene: 6. The CDR3 reads CSVGQGLIYEQYF. CDR3 sequence (DNA): TGCAGCGTGGGACAGGGATTAATCTACGAGCAGTACTTC.

The table lists this clonotype with many counts. The chain joins TRBV19 to TRBJ1-1; tentative D call: TRBD1 (5 bases). The CDR3 runs to 13 residues. Germline V gene lookup returns CDR1 LNHDA and CDR2 SQIVND (reference sequence). The V end was cut by 4 bases, the J end by 5 bases, with 11 bases between. CDR3 nucleotide sequence: TGTGCCAGTAGTACGGCAGGGAGAACTGAAGCTTTCTTT. Amino acids: CASSTAGRTEAFF.

The rearrangement joins TRBV15 to TRBJ2-7, with TRBD1 identical over 10 bases. The germline CDR1 and CDR2 sequences are LNHNV and YYDKDF (reference sequence). Trimming removed 3 bases from V and 7 bases from J; junction bases left unmatched: 6. The CDR3 runs 14 residues. This CDR3 reads CATSSWGQGREQYF. The CDR3 bases are TGTGCCACCAGCAGCTGGGGACAGGGGAGGGAGCAGTACTTC. Full variable domain (missing parts from reference TRBV15 and TRBJ2-7): DAMVIQNPRYQVTQFGKPVTLSCSQTLNHNVMYWYQQKSSQAPKLLFHYYDKDFNNEADTPDNFQSRRPNTSFCFLDIRSPGLGDTAMYLCATSSWGQGREQYFGPGTRLTVT.

This clonotype came up many times. This chain connects TRBV12-3 or TRBV12-4 to TRBJ2-2, with 8 bases aligning to TRBD1. The CDR3 consists of 14 residues. Trimming removed 6 bases from V and 6 bases from J; junction bases left unmatched: 6. The CDR3 coding sequence is TGTGCCAGCAGCCCCGGGACAGGACCCGGGGAGCTGTTTTTT. This sequence encodes CASSPGTGPGELFF.

This CDR3 is CASSLFANGELFF. The DNA for the CDR3 is TGTGCCAGCAGCCTCTTTGCCAACGGGGAGCTGTTTTTT. This sequence joins TRBV7-2 and TRBJ2-2; D remains unclear. V lost 5 bases, J lost 7 bases, and 11 bases lay in between. The CDR3 consists of 13 residues. The germline V gene encodes CDR1 SGHTA and CDR2 FQGNSA. Full variable domain (outside the CDR3, taken from reference TRBV7-2 and TRBJ2-2): GAGVSQSPSNKVTEKGKDVELRCDPISGHTALYWYRQSLGQGLEFLIYFQGNSAPDKSGLPSDRFSAERTGGSVSTLTIQRTQQEDSAVYLCASSLFANGELFFGEGSRLTVL.

This clonotype appeared many times. The V and J genes are TRBV20-1 and TRBJ2-7, with 11 bases that match TRBD2. Germline lookup yields CDR1 DFQATT and CDR2 SNEGSKA (reference sequence). Trimming cost V 0 bases and J 2 bases; bases outside gene matches: 3. This CDR3 has 15 residues. The CDR3 region has the DNA TGCAGTGCTAGAGATGGACTAGCGGGTACCTACGAGCAGTACTTC. Protein: CSARDGLAGTYEQYF.

On this clonotype itself: A much bigger clone sits one base away, suggesting this may be a read error. The chain carries TRBV11-2 and TRBJ2-5; D is unclear. The CDR3 is 11 amino acids. CDR1 is SGHAT and CDR2 is FQNNGV in the germline V gene. Trimming removed 0 bases at V and 10 bases at J, with 6 bases between. The CDR3 nucleotides are TGTGCCAGCAGCTTAGACGGAGACCAGTACTTC. It is translated as CASSLDGDQYF.

This clonotype was found many times. V is TRBV7-2 and J is TRBJ2-2; no clear D gene. Germline V CDR1 and CDR2: SGHTA, FQGNSA. This CDR3 region has 13 residues. V was trimmed by 8 bases and J by 0 bases, leaving 7 bases between them. In nucleotides, the CDR3 is TGTGCCAGCCGCGGATCGAACACCGGGGAGCTGTTTTTT. Translating gives CASRGSNTGELFF.

This clonotype was seen at least ten times. The genes are TRBV7-9 and TRBJ2-7; D is possibly TRBD2 (5 bases). This CDR3 has 15 residues. V lost 3 bases and J 6 bases, leaving 18 bases between the germline ends. Germline CDR1 and CDR2: SEHNR and FQNEAQ (reference sequence). As DNA, the CDR3 is TGTGCCAGCAGCTTTTCGAGGGATGCCGAGGGCGAGCAGTACTTC. This encodes CASSFSRDAEGEQYF.

This clonotype occurred many times. The CDR3 sequence: CASSLWTSGSFMYEQYF. In DNA, the CDR3 is TGTGCCAGCAGCCTTTGGACTAGCGGGAGTTTCATGTACGAGCAGTACTTC. This chain connects TRBV3-1 to TRBJ2-7; 13 positions agree with TRBD2. Germline-derived CDR1 and CDR2 are LGHDT and YNNKEL (reference sequence). J lost 4 bases, V lost 4 bases, and 10 bases had no gene match. CDR3 size: 17 residues.

V and J are TRBV12-3 or TRBV12-4 and TRBJ2-5; no reliable D call. V gave up 6 bases and J gave up 2 bases, with 7 bases separating them. The CDR3 covers 12 residues. CDR3 amino acids: CASRTSQETQYF. In nucleotides, the CDR3 is TGTGCCAGCAGGACGTCTCAAGAGACCCAGTACTTC.

This clonotype has at least ten counts. The chain's CDR3 is CSAATAQRGQPQHF. CDR3 DNA: TGCAGTGCTGCAACCGCCCAACGGGGTCAGCCCCAGCATTTT. The chain combines TRBV20-1 with TRBJ1-5; no clear D gene. Germline V gene data show CDR1 as DFQATT and CDR2 as SNEGSKA (reference sequence). The CDR3 has 14 residues. Trimming removed 5 bases from V and 6 bases from J, with 17 bases in between.

CDR3 sequence: CASSFSTGTSHTGELFF. CDR3 sequence (DNA): TGTGCCAGCAGCTTTTCCACCGGGACTAGCCACACCGGGGAGCTGTTTTTT. The chain joins TRBV11-2 to TRBJ2-2; the match to TRBD2 covers 9 bases. Per the germline V gene, CDR1 is SGHAT and CDR2 is FQNNGV. After removal of 3 bases from V and 3 bases from J, the junction contained 8 bases not matched to a gene. This CDR3 is 17 amino acids long.

The chain links TRBV30 to TRBJ2-5, with D possibly being TRBD1 (6 bases). Germline V lookup: CDR1 GTSNPN, CDR2 SVGIG (reference sequence). Between the trimmed V and J ends, which lost 4 bases and 2 bases, there was a span of 8 bases. This CDR3 is 12 amino acids long. CDR3 sequence (DNA): TGTGCCTGGAACAGGGTACAAGAGACCCAGTACTTC. Translating gives CAWNRVQETQYF.

The J gene is TRBJ2-5, the V gene TRBV30; 9 bases align to TRBD1. V dropped 1 base and J dropped 7; count of bases not matched to a gene: 4. The CDR3 length is 13 residues. Germline values: CDR1 GTSNPN, CDR2 SVGIG (reference sequence). The CDR3 DNA is TGTGCCTGGAGTGCACAGGGGGCCGGGACCCAGTACTTC. This encodes CAWSAQGAGTQYF.

In this sample, this clonotype turned up many times. This chain links TRBV6-2 or TRBV6-3 with TRBJ1-1, with D possibly TRBD1 on 5 matching bases. Germline V gene sequence: CDR1 MNHEY, CDR2 SVGEGT. CDR3 length: 14 amino acids. Trimming took off 10 bases at V and 0 bases at J, with 15 bases between the two ends. The CDR3 DNA sequence: TGTGCCATCTCCCCAGGGTTAATGAACACTGAAGCTTTCTTT. This translates into CAISPGLMNTEAFF.

This clonotype was counted ten times or more. The V gene is TRBV28, the J gene TRBJ2-7; D is undetermined. The germline V gene encodes CDR1 MDHEN and CDR2 SYDVKM. The ends were cut back, 3 bases at V and 1 base at J, with 13 bases in the middle. The CDR3 sequence is 15 residues long. The CDR3 DNA is TGTGCCAGCAGTTTCTTGGCGGAAAGGTCCTACGAGCAGTACTTC. The encoded protein is CASSFLAERSYEQYF.

The chain links TRBV12-3 or TRBV12-4 to TRBJ1-1, with 8 bases identical to TRBD1. The CDR3 totals 14 residues. The V segment lost 5 bases and the J segment 2 bases; nucleotides outside the gene matches: 4. The CDR3 loop is CASSMTGANTEAFF. For the CDR3, the DNA is TGTGCCAGCAGTATGACAGGGGCCAACACTGAAGCTTTCTTT.

This clonotype was picked up many times. This chain uses TRBV7-9 with TRBJ2-7; 7 bases align to TRBD2. Trimming removed 4 bases from V and 0 bases from J; junction bases left unmatched: 6. Germline CDR1 is SEHNR and CDR2 is FQNEAQ (reference sequence). This CDR3 comprises 15 residues. Written as DNA, the CDR3 is TGTGCCAGCAGCTCATACCGGGAGGTCTCCTACGAGCAGTACTTC. Translated, it gives CASSSYREVSYEQYF.

The chain uses TRBV15 and TRBJ2-7, with D maybe TRBD1 (6 bases). Looked up from germline, CDR1 is LNHNV and CDR2 is YYDKDF (reference sequence). This CDR3 spans 15 amino acids. V was pared by 1 base and J by 6 bases, with 16 bases between. CDR3 nucleotide sequence: TGTGCCACCAGCAGAGGGGACACAACTTCTGGCGAGCAGTACTTC. Protein: CATSRGDTTSGEQYF.

This clonotype was found many times. The chain's CDR3 is CASSMGGQQWPQHF. CDR3 nucleotides: TGTGCCAGTAGTATGGGGGGCCAACAGTGGCCCCAGCATTTT. The chain has TRBV19 and TRBJ1-5; TRBD1 might be the D (6 bases). The CDR3 has 14 amino acids. V lost 3 bases and J 9 bases, leaving 15 bases between the germline ends. Germline CDR1 is LNHDA and CDR2 is SQIVND (reference sequence).

This clonotype was recorded at least ten times. This chain joins TRBV19 and TRBJ2-5; D is ambiguous. The germline V gene encodes CDR1 LNHDA and CDR2 SQIVND (reference sequence). The ends were cut back, 1 base at V and 5 bases at J, with 8 bases in the middle. The CDR3 spans 13 residues. In DNA form, the CDR3 reads TGTGCCAGTAGTATAGTCACCGCGGAGACCCAGTACTTC. Translated, it gives CASSIVTAETQYF.

This clonotype was recorded many times. The chain couples TRBV3-1 to TRBJ2-7, with D possibly matching TRBD2 (6 bases). Germline CDR1 is LGHDT and CDR2 is YNNKEL (reference sequence). The CDR3 extends over 15 amino acids. Trimming left V 3 bases short and J 2 bases short, with 14 bases between. CDR3 DNA sequence: TGTGCCAGCAGCCAGTACCGGGACTCTACCTACGAGCAGTACTTC. Translation: CASSQYRDSTYEQYF.